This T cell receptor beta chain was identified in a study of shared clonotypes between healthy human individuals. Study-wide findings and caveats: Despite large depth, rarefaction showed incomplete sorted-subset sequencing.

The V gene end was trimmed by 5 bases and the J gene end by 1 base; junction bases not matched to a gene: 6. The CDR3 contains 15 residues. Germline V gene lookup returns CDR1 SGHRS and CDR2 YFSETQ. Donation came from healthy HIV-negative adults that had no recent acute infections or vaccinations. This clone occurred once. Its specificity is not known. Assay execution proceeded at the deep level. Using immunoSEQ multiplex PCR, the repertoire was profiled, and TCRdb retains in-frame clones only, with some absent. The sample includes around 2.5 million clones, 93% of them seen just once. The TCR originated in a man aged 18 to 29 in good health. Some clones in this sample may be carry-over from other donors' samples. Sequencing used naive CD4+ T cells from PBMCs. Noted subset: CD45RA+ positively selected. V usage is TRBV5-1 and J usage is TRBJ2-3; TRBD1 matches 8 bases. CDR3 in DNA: TGCGCCAGCAGTCACAGGGACAGGCGCACAGATACGCAGTATTTT. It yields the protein CASSHRDRRTDTQYF.